This TCR beta chain was profiled in a study of CD8 T cells in Susac syndrome. An amount of RNA that ranged from 0.5 to 1 ug was reverse transcribed with random hexamers. Each CDR3 protein gets one entry after TCRdb re-called the immunoSEQ multiplex PCR reads with MiXCR. The sample has 70,000 to 100,000 distinct CDR3 sequences, roughly 91% seen once; the top ten hold over 0.25%. CDR1 and CDR2 from the germline V gene are MGHRA and YSYEKL. This CDR3 comprises 18 residues. The V end lost 1 base, the J end lost 0 bases, and 13 bases lay between the germline ends. The sample taken for sequencing was CD8+ T cells from PBMCs. The V and J genes are TRBV4-1 and TRBJ2-6, with D maybe TRBD1 (5 bases). The TCR sequence derives from a human donor in good health. The CDR3 sequence is CASSQGGLQVSGANVLTF. Written as DNA, the CDR3 is TGCGCCAGCAGCCAAGGGGGTTTACAGGTCTCTGGGGCCAACGTCCTGACTTTC.